These 13 T cell receptor beta chains were sequenced from one sample in a study of T cell repertoires in cytomegalovirus infection. In TCRdb, the reads were re-called with MiXCR into one record per CDR3 protein. The sample carries 150,000 to 200,000 distinct CDR3 sequences, approximately 30% recorded once. Sequenced material: PBMCs. These receptors were taken from a human donor in good health (CMV status not recorded). Some clones in this sample may be carry-over from other donors' samples.

This clonotype has more than one count but fewer than ten. This sequence joins TRBV12-3 or TRBV12-4 and TRBJ2-7, with D tentatively TRBD1 (7 bases). Trimming removed 6 bases at V and 4 bases at J, with 13 bases between. This CDR3 comprises 13 residues. In DNA, the CDR3 is TGTGCCAGCAGCCGACAGGGAGGATACGAGCAGTACTTC. This translates into CASSRQGGYEQYF.

This clonotype has only a few counts. The J gene is TRBJ2-3, the V gene TRBV7-6, with 7 bases fitting TRBD2. Germline V gene lookup returns CDR1 SGHVS and CDR2 FNYEAQ. V shed 3 bases, J shed 5 bases, and the junction held 11 bases outside the gene matches. There are 16 residues in the CDR3. Here the CDR3 reads CASSLWWGGEEDTQYF. In DNA, the CDR3 is TGTGCCAGCAGCTTGTGGTGGGGAGGGGAGGAAGATACGCAGTATTTT.

This clonotype has at least ten counts. The gene calls are TRBV12-3 or TRBV12-4 and TRBJ2-1, with TRBD1 matching over 7 bases. The CDR3 is 15 amino acids. With 4 bases clipped from V and 1 base from J, the junction kept 4 bases outside the gene matches. In DNA form, the CDR3 reads TGTGCCAGCAGTTCCGGACAGGATTCCTACAATGAGCAGTTCTTC. Its protein is CASSSGQDSYNEQFF.

This clonotype was recorded a few times. The chain has TRBV12-3 or TRBV12-4 and TRBJ2-5, with 7 bases matching TRBD2. V trimming: 5 bases; J trimming: 4 bases; junction bases outside the gene matches: 7. The CDR3 is 14 amino acids. CDR3 sequence reads: CASSRTGGVETQYF. DNA of the CDR3: TGTGCCAGCAGTCGAACGGGGGGAGTAGAGACCCAGTACTTC.

This rearrangement joins TRBV6-2 or TRBV6-3 to TRBJ2-7; D unclear. CDR1 and CDR2 (germline): MNHEY, SVGEGT. V was clipped by 1 base and J by 1 base, with 14 bases between them. The CDR3 is 16 amino acids. For the CDR3, the DNA is TGTGCCAGCAGTTACTTACGCGGACGCCAGTCCTACGAGCAGTACTTC. This codes for CASSYLRGRQSYEQYF.

The rearrangement uses TRBV29-1 and TRBJ2-4; weak D call: TRBD1 (6 bases). This CDR3 spans 11 amino acids. CDR1 and CDR2 (germline): SQVTM, ANQGSEA. Between the trimmed V and J ends, which lost 2 bases and 7 bases, there was a span of 6 bases. CDR3 DNA: TGCAGCGTTGAAAGGGGGAACATTCAGTACTTC. This encodes CSVERGNIQYF.

The chain combines TRBV7-8 with TRBJ1-2; 9 nucleotides line up with TRBD1. CDR3 size: 13 residues. The V gene end was trimmed by 5 bases and the J gene end by 8 bases; junction bases not matched to a gene: 6. CDR1 is SGHVS, CDR2 FQNEAQ, per germline. CDR3 loop: CASSTFTGGGYTF. CDR3 sequence (DNA): TGTGCCAGCAGCACCTTCACAGGGGGCGGCTACACCTTC.

The rearrangement links TRBV7-9 to TRBJ2-1; 9 bases are a match to TRBD1. The germline CDR1 and CDR2 sequences are SEHNR and FQNEAQ (reference sequence). The CDR3 covers 15 residues. Trimming removed 4 bases from V and 1 base from J; junction bases left unmatched: 2. CDR3 region: CASSSGQGSYNEQFF. The CDR3 DNA reads as TGTGCCAGCAGCTCAGGACAGGGGTCCTACAATGAGCAGTTCTTC.

The CDR3 bases are TGTGCCAGCAGCTTAGCGCGGAACGAGCAGTACTTC. This codes for CASSLARNEQYF. The chain has TRBV7-6 and TRBJ2-7, with D hard to call. Per germline, CDR1 SGHVS and CDR2 FNYEAQ. The CDR3 contains 12 residues. V was cut by 0 bases and J by 5 bases, with 5 bases left in between.

This clonotype appeared a few times. The chain employs TRBV12-3 or TRBV12-4 and TRBJ2-5, with D unclear. V lost 5 bases, J lost 5 bases, and 15 bases lay in between. The CDR3 spans 14 residues. The CDR3, as DNA: TGTGCCAGCAGTGCACTGACCGCACGGGAGACCCAGTACTTC. It is translated as CASSALTARETQYF.

The chain recombines TRBV10-3 with TRBJ2-5; TRBD2 aligns across 7 bases. V dropped 7 bases and J dropped 4; count of bases not matched to a gene: 6. The CDR3 has 13 amino acids. Germline CDR1 and CDR2: ENHRY and SYGVKD. The DNA for the CDR3 is TGTGCCATCACCGAACGACTAGCAGAGACCCAGTACTTC. It specifies CAITERLAETQYF.

The V call is TRBV9, the J call TRBJ2-1; 8 nucleotides match TRBD2. Losses at the gene ends were 3 bases for V and 8 bases for J; bases not matched to a gene: 7. This CDR3 is built from 14 residues. Germline CDR1 and CDR2: SGDLS and YYNGEE. DNA of the CDR3: TGTGCCAGCAGCGGGACTAGCACCGGCGATGAGCAGTTCTTC. Its protein product is CASSGTSTGDEQFF.

In DNA form, the CDR3 reads TGCAGCGTTTGGGCGGTGAACACTGAAGCTTTCTTT. As protein: CSVWAVNTEAFF. The genes are TRBV29-1 and TRBJ1-1, with D uncertain. The CDR3 covers 12 residues. The germline gives CDR1 SQVTM, CDR2 ANQGSEA. The ends were cut back, 5 bases at V and 0 bases at J, with 7 bases in the middle.